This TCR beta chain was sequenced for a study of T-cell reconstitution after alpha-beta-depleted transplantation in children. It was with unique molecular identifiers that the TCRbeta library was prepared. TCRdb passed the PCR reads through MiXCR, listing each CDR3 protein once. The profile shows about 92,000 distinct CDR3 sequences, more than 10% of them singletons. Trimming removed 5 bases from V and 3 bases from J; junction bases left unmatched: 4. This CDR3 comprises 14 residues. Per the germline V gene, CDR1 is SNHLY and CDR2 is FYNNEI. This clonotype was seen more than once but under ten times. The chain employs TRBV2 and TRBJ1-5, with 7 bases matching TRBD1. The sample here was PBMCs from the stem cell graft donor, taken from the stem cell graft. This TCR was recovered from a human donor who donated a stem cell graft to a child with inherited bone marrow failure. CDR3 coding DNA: TGTGCCAGCAGTTTACAGGGGATCAATCAGCCCCAGCATTTT. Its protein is CASSLQGINQPQHF. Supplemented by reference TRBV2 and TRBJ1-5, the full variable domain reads EPEVTQTPSHQVTQMGQEVILRCVPISNHLYFYWYRQILGQKVEFLVSFYNNEISEKSEIFDDQFSVERPDGSNFTLKIRSTKLEDSAMYFCASSLQGINQPQHFGDGTRLSIL.